The entry that follows covers one T cell receptor (beta chain) sequence. This sample is part of a study of OX40 agonist ivuxolimab in advanced cancers. Study at large: Clinicians treated patients with ivuxolimab, an agonistic anti-OX40 (CD134) antibody.

Profiling relied on immunoSEQ multiplex PCR, and the TCRdb table lists in-frame clones only, not all of them. Of around 45,000 clones listed, roughly 80% were seen once; the top ten hold more than 2.5%. Deletions cut 3 bases from V and 5 bases from J, with 9 bases between. This CDR3 contains 14 residues. Germline CDR1 and CDR2: SGHRS and YFSETQ. The chain employs TRBV5-1 and TRBJ1-6, with D hard to call. Sequenced here: CD4+ or CD8+ T cells sorted from blood, sampled in a trial of the OX40 agonist ivuxolimab. The origin of this receptor is an adult with an advanced solid tumor such as melanoma, head and neck, liver or kidney cancer. In DNA form, the CDR3 reads TGCGCCAGCAGCTCCACTGGGGATAATTCACCCCTCCACTTT. Protein: CASSSTGDNSPLHF. The variable domain in full, completed from reference TRBV5-1 and TRBJ1-6, reads KAGVTQTPRYLIKTRGQQVTLSCSPISGHRSVSWYQQTPGQGLQFLFEYFSETQRNKGNFPGRFSGRQFSNSRSEMNVSTLELGDSALYLCASSSTGDNSPLHFGNGTRLTVT.